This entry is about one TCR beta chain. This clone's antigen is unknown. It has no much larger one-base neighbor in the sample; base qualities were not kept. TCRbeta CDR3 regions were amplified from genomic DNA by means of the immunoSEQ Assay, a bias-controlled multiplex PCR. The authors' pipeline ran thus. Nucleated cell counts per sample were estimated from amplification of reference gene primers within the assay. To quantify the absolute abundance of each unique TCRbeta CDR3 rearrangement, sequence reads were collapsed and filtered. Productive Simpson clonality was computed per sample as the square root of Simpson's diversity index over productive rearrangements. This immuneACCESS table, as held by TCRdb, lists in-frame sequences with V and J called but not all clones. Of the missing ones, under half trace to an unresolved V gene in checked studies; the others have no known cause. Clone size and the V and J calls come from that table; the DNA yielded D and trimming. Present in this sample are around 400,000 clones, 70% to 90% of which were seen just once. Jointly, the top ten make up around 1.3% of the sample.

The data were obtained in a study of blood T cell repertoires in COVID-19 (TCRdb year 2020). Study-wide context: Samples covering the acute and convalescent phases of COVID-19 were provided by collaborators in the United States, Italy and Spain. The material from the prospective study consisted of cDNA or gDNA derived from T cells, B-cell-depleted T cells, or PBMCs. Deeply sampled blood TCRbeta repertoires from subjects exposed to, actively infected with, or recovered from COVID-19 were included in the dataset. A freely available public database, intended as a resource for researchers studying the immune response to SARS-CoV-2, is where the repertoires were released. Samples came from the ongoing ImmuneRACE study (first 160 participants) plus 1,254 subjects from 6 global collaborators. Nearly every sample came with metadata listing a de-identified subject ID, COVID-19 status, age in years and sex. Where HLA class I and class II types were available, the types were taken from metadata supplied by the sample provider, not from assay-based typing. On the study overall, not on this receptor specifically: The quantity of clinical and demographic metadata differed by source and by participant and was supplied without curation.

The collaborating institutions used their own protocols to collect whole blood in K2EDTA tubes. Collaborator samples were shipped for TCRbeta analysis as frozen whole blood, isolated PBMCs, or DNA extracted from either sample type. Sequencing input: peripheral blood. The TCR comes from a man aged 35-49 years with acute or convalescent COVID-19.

The CDR3 is CASSLGGSGNTIYF. In nucleotide form, the sequence is TGTGCCAGCAGCTTAGGGGGGTCCGGAAACACCATATATTTT. This receptor chain uses TRBV7-3 and TRBJ1-3; perhaps TRBD1 is the D gene, with 5 bases matching. Reading from cysteine to phenylalanine, the CDR3 counts 14 amino acids. The kept DNA is CDR3 alone, 42 bases in frame from the first base. Sequences SGHTA (CDR1) and FQGTGA (CDR2) are obtained from the germline V gene. The germline ends are 9 bases apart after V is trimmed by 2 bases and J by 4 bases.